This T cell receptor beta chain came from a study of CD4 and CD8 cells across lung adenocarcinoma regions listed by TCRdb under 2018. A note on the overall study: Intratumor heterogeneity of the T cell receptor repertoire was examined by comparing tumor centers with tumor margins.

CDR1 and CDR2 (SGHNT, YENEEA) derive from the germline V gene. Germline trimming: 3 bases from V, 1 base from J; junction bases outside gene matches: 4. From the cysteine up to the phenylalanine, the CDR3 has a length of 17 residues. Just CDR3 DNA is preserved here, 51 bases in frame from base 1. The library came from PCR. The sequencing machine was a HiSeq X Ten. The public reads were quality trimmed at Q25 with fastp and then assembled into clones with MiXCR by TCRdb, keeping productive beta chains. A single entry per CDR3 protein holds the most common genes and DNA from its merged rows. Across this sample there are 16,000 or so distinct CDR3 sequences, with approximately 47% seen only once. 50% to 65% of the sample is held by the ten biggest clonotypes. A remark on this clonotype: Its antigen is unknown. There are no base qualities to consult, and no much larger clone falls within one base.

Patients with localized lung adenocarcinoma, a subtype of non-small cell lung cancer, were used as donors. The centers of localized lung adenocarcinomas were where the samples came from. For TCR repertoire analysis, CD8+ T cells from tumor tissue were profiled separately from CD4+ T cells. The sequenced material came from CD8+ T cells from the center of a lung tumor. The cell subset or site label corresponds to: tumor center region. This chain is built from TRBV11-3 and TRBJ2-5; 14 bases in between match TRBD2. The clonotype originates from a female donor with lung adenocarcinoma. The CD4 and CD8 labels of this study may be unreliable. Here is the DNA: TGTGCCAGCAGCTTCGGACTAGCGGGGGGAACCCAAGAGACCCAGTACTTC. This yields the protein CASSFGLAGGTQETQYF.